In its sample, the clone carrying this TCR beta chain was seen many times. Its antigen is unidentified. The entry originates in a study of T-cell memory formation after mild COVID-19. TCRdb passed the 5' RACE reads through MiXCR, listing each CDR3 protein once. In the table there are hundreds of thousands of distinct CDR3 sequences, roughly 20% of which are singletons. The V segment lost 1 base and the J segment 6 bases; nucleotides outside the gene matches: 8. From germline, CDR1 is SEHNR and CDR2 FQNEAQ (reference sequence). The CDR3 runs to 15 residues. Study-wide results and limits: There were some responding clones in pre-infection memory, which suggested that cross-reactive memory had joined.

Material for sequencing was PBMCs or a T cell subset sorted from them (not recorded which). The chain couples TRBV7-9 to TRBJ2-7; TRBD1 matches 8 bases. The sequence came from an adult woman who had mild COVID-19 (a few samples of this study predate the infection). Cell type and time point are not known. The CDR3 nucleotides read TGTGCCAGCAGCTTAGTAGGCACAGGGGGGTCCGAGCAGTACTTC. Translation: CASSLVGTGGSEQYF.